Detailed here is one T cell receptor (beta chain). Profiled with immunoSEQ multiplex PCR; TCRdb holds only in-frame clones, not every one. In the table there are approximately 280,000 clones, roughly nine tenths of which are singletons. CDR3 size: 15 residues. The V end lost 7 bases, the J end lost 4 bases, and 16 bases lay between the germline ends. Germline lookup yields CDR1 LNHDA and CDR2 SQIVND (reference sequence). This specimen belongs to a study of blood T cell repertoires in COVID-19. The V call is TRBV19, the J call TRBJ2-2; unclear D gene. Sequencing was carried out using PBMCs or T cells enriched from blood (not recorded which). This receptor was obtained from a woman in her 40s who had recovered from COVID-19. The CDR3: CASTLDPGSTGELFF. In DNA form, the CDR3 reads TGTGCCAGTACCTTAGATCCGGGTAGCACCGGGGAGCTGTTTTTT. Filled out from reference TRBV19 and TRBJ2-2, the complete variable domain reads DGGITQSPKYLFRKEGQNVTLSCEQNLNHDAMYWYRQDPGQGLRLIYYSQIVNDFQKGDIAEGYSVSREKKESFPLTVTSAQKNPTAFYLCASTLDPGSTGELFFGEGSRLTVL.